A single sample gave rise to the 5 T cell receptor beta chains below, sequenced in a study of T cell responses to AZD1222 COVID-19 vaccine. Using immunoSEQ multiplex PCR, the repertoire was profiled, and TCRdb retains in-frame clones only, with some absent. The sample records around 130,000 clones, approximately 86% being singletons. The sequencing here drew on peripheral blood, taken on day 0 of AZD1222 vaccination. Source of these receptors: an adult in good health.

The rearrangement links TRBV9 to TRBJ1-2, with a weak D call TRBD1 (5 bases). The CDR3 runs to 14 residues. In germline, CDR1 is SGDLS, CDR2 YYNGEE. The V and J ends lost 4 bases and 7 bases respectively, with 17 bases between them. The DNA for the CDR3 is TGTGCCAGCAGCCCCCGGGACTGGAGGGTTGGCTACACCTTC. This gives the protein CASSPRDWRVGYTF.

The V and J genes are TRBV5-4 and TRBJ1-1; D is undetermined. The V and J ends lost 0 bases and 4 bases respectively, with 10 bases between them. The CDR3 contains 14 residues. In germline, CDR1 is SGHNT, CDR2 YYREEE (reference sequence). The CDR3 here is CASSLEVGFTEAFF. CDR3 in DNA: TGTGCCAGCAGCTTGGAGGTAGGGTTCACTGAAGCTTTCTTT.

This clone occurred a few times. The chain links TRBV2 to TRBJ2-7; D unclear. V lost 2 bases and J lost 0, with 5 bases in between. Germline V gene data show CDR1 as SNHLY and CDR2 as FYNNEI. CDR3 length: 13 residues. The CDR3 here is CASSELSSYEQYF. CDR3 nucleotide sequence: TGTGCCAGCAGTGAACTGAGCTCCTACGAGCAGTACTTC.

The chain recombines TRBV24-1 with TRBJ2-5; maybe TRBD2 (5 bases). Trimming stripped 2 bases from V and 5 bases from J, with 8 bases between. Germline values: CDR1 KGHDR, CDR2 SFDVKD. This CDR3 contains 13 residues. In nucleotides, the CDR3 is TGTGCCACCAGTGATTCGGGGTGGGAGACCCAGTACTTC. Translating it yields CATSDSGWETQYF.

The chain is built from TRBV27 and TRBJ1-1; D unclear. V lost 8 bases to trimming and J lost 4 bases, with 11 bases between them. The CDR3 consists of 12 residues. Per germline, CDR1 MNHEY and CDR2 SMNVEV (reference sequence). CDR3 in amino acids: CASGIWGTEAFF. The DNA of the CDR3 is TGTGCCAGCGGGATTTGGGGCACTGAAGCTTTCTTT.